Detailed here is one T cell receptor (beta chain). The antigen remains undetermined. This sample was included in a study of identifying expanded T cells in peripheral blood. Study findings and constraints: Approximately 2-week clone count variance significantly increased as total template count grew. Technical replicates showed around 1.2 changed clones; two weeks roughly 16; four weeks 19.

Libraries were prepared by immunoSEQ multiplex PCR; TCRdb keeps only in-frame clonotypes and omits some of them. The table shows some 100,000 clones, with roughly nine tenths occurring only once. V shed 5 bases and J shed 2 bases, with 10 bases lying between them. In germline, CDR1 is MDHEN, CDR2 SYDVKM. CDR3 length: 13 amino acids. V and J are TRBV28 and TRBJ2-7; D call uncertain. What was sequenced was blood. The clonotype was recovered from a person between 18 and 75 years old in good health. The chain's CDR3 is CASSIRPPYEQYF. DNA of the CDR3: TGTGCCAGCAGTATTAGGCCACCCTACGAGCAGTACTTC.